Below are 5 T cell receptor beta chains sequenced from a single sample in a study of CD8 T cells in Susac syndrome. Reverse transcription of about 0.5 to 1 ug RNA used random hexamers. TCRdb analysed the immunoSEQ multiplex PCR reads with MiXCR anew, one entry per CDR3 protein. The sample has around 200,000 distinct CDR3 sequences, 85% to 95% seen once; the top ten hold 0.099%. Sequencing was done on a sample of CD4+ T cells from PBMCs. The source of these receptors is a human donor with Susac syndrome.

The chain combines TRBV7-2 with TRBJ1-2; D possibly corresponds to TRBD1 (5 bases). This CDR3 has 14 residues. Trimming left V 1 base short and J 6 bases short, with 12 bases between. Per germline, CDR1 SGHTA and CDR2 FQGNSA. As DNA, the CDR3 is TGTGCCAGCAGCTTAGTTCGGCAGGGCCATGGCTACACCTTC. Its protein is CASSLVRQGHGYTF.

The J gene is TRBJ2-3, the V gene TRBV20-1; no clear D. V was trimmed by 6 bases and J by 2 bases, leaving 6 bases between them. The CDR3 is 11 residues long. CDR1 is DFQATT, CDR2 SNEGSKA, per germline (reference sequence). Here the CDR3 reads CSAPDTDTQYF. For the CDR3, the DNA is TGCAGTGCCCCAGACACAGATACGCAGTATTTT.

The CDR3 reads CASSLTGGRETQYF. The DNA for the CDR3 is TGTGCCAGCAGCTTAACAGGGGGCAGGGAGACCCAGTACTTC. V usage is TRBV7-2 and J usage is TRBJ2-5; 9 bases map to TRBD1. V dropped 2 bases and J dropped 5; count of bases not matched to a gene: 3. Germline V gene data show CDR1 as SGHTA and CDR2 as FQGNSA. The CDR3 is made up of 14 amino acids.

The rearrangement links TRBV7-2 to TRBJ2-1, with D possibly TRBD2 on 7 matching bases. Germline CDR1 is SGHTA and CDR2 is FQGNSA. The CDR3 has 17 residues. Trimming pared 8 bases from V and 5 bases from J, leaving 25 bases between. The CDR3 coding sequence is TGTGCCAGCCTGCTAGCGGTCACCATAGGGGGGAACAATGAGCAGTTCTTC. Amino acid sequence: CASLLAVTIGGNNEQFF.

V is TRBV2 and J is TRBJ1-5; 8 bases are a match to TRBD1. The CDR3 is 16 residues long. V trimming: 0 bases; J trimming: 3 bases; junction bases outside the gene matches: 4. Germline V gene lookup returns CDR1 SNHLY and CDR2 FYNNEI. CDR3 region: CASSEAQDRANQPQHF. The CDR3 nucleotides are TGTGCCAGCAGTGAAGCGCAGGACAGGGCCAATCAGCCCCAGCATTTT.